These T cell receptor beta chains were read from a single sample in a study of T cells in Graves' hyperthyroidism and ophthalmopathy. Using its own MiXCR run on the multiplex PCR reads, TCRdb lists one record per CDR3 protein. The sample consists of fewer than 450,000 distinct CDR3 sequences, approximately 14% of them appearing once. Material: blood. These receptors all stem from a woman aged 55-69 years with Graves' ophthalmopathy. Both conserved end residues are part of each CDR3. The order of the fields is V gene, D gene, clone size, J gene, CDR3 DNA, CDR3 protein. D genes are given only for firm matches. Expanded clones are given a class, and other clones once, few, many or no size at all.

V gene: TRBV6-2/TRBV6-3; D gene: -; clone size: few; J gene: TRBJ1-1; CDR3 DNA: TGTGCCAGCGTCGGGACTAGGAACACTGAAGCTTCCTTT; CDR3 protein: CASVGTRNTEASF
V gene: TRBV30; D gene: -; clone size: many; J gene: TRBJ1-6; CDR3 DNA: TGTGCCTGGTCATCTATCTCCCGAGGTTCACCCCTCCACTTT; CDR3 protein: CAWSSISRGSPLHF
V gene: TRBV28; D gene: -; clone size: many; J gene: TRBJ1-1; CDR3 DNA: TGTGCCAGCAGCCCCGGGGGACGGGCGAACACTGAAGCTTTCTTT; CDR3 protein: CASSPGGRANTEAFF
V gene: TRBV2; D gene: TRBD2; clone size: many; J gene: TRBJ2-7; CDR3 DNA: TGTGCCACGCTCATGACTAGCGGGACGTCCTACGAGCAGTACTTC; CDR3 protein: CATLMTSGTSYEQYF
V gene: TRBV6-1; D gene: -; clone size: many; J gene: TRBJ2-3; CDR3 DNA: TGTGCCAGCAGTGATTATGGGGATACGCAGTATTTT; CDR3 protein: CASSDYGDTQYF
V gene: TRBV29-1; D gene: -; clone size: -; J gene: TRBJ2-2; CDR3 DNA: TGCAGCGTTGAATATGGAATAGGGCGGTTCACCGGGGAGCTGTTTTTT; CDR3 protein: CSVEYGIGRFTGELFF
V gene: TRBV6-1; D gene: -; clone size: many; J gene: TRBJ2-5; CDR3 DNA: TGTGCCAGCAGTCTGGGCGGGTGGCAAGAGACCCAGTACTTC; CDR3 protein: CASSLGGWQETQYF
V gene: TRBV29-1; D gene: TRBD1; clone size: many; J gene: TRBJ2-7; CDR3 DNA: TGCAGCGTTGCCCGGGACAGGGGCCACGAGCAGTACTTC; CDR3 protein: CSVARDRGHEQYF
V gene: TRBV20-1; D gene: -; clone size: few; J gene: TRBJ1-5; CDR3 DNA: TGCAGTGCTGCTACCCGAGGGCCCCAGCATTTT; CDR3 protein: CSAATRGPQHF
V gene: TRBV19; D gene: -; clone size: few; J gene: TRBJ1-1; CDR3 DNA: TGTGCCAGTAGTACGTATTGGGCGAACACTGAAGCTTTCTTT; CDR3 protein: CASSTYWANTEAFF
V gene: TRBV7-2; D gene: -; clone size: -; J gene: TRBJ1-5; CDR3 DNA: TGTGCCAGCAGCCCCCGACAGGGCAATCAGCCCCAGCATTTT; CDR3 protein: CASSPRQGNQPQHF
V gene: TRBV6-2/TRBV6-3; D gene: TRBD1; clone size: -; J gene: TRBJ1-5; CDR3 DNA: TGTGCCAGCAGCAAGGGGACAGGGGGCGTAGGCAATCAGCCCCAGCATTTT; CDR3 protein: CASSKGTGGVGNQPQHF
V gene: TRBV20-1; D gene: TRBD2; clone size: -; J gene: TRBJ2-7; CDR3 DNA: TGCAGTGCTAGGAGCGGGACCCTCTACGAGCAGTACTTC; CDR3 protein: CSARSGTLYEQYF
V gene: TRBV11-2; D gene: -; clone size: many; J gene: TRBJ2-2; CDR3 DNA: TGTGCCAGCAGCGCCGGGGAGCTGTTTTTT; CDR3 protein: CASSAGELFF
V gene: TRBV20-1; D gene: TRBD2; clone size: many; J gene: TRBJ2-1; CDR3 DNA: TGCAGTGCTCGCTCTAGCGGGAGTTTAAATGAGCAGTTCTTC; CDR3 protein: CSARSSGSLNEQFF
V gene: TRBV29-1; D gene: -; clone size: -; J gene: TRBJ2-5; CDR3 DNA: TGCAGCAATCGGGGCTTCCAAGAGACCCAGTACTTC; CDR3 protein: CSNRGFQETQYF
V gene: TRBV5-4; D gene: TRBD2; clone size: -; J gene: TRBJ2-5; CDR3 DNA: TGTGCCAGCAGCTCTTTACAACGACTAGCCGCGGGGGAGACCCAGTACTTC; CDR3 protein: CASSSLQRLAAGETQYF
V gene: TRBV7-9; D gene: -; clone size: many; J gene: TRBJ2-7; CDR3 DNA: TGTGCCAGCAGCTTACGCAGGGGGGCCTACGAGCAGTACTTC; CDR3 protein: CASSLRRGAYEQYF
V gene: TRBV29-1; D gene: TRBD1; clone size: many; J gene: TRBJ2-1; CDR3 DNA: TGCAGCGTTTCACAGGGGTTCTACGATGAGCAGTTCTTC; CDR3 protein: CSVSQGFYDEQFF
V gene: TRBV11-2; D gene: TRBD2; clone size: many; J gene: TRBJ2-5; CDR3 DNA: TGTGCCAGCAGCTTAGTAGGTGCGGGAGTAAAGACCCAGTACTTC; CDR3 protein: CASSLVGAGVKTQYF
V gene: TRBV20-1; D gene: TRBD2; clone size: -; J gene: TRBJ2-3; CDR3 DNA: TGCAGTGTCGAGACTAGCGGAGACACAGATACGCAGTATTTT; CDR3 protein: CSVETSGDTDTQYF
V gene: TRBV19; D gene: TRBD2; clone size: few; J gene: TRBJ2-3; CDR3 DNA: TGTGCCAGTAGTGTGGGACTAGCGGGTTCAGATACGCAGTATTTT; CDR3 protein: CASSVGLAGSDTQYF
V gene: TRBV30; D gene: TRBD1; clone size: many; J gene: TRBJ1-1; CDR3 DNA: TGTGCCTGGAGGGGACAGTTGAACACTGAAGCTTTCTTT; CDR3 protein: CAWRGQLNTEAFF
V gene: TRBV5-1; D gene: TRBD2; clone size: many; J gene: TRBJ2-7; CDR3 DNA: TGCGCCAGCAGCTCCAGACTAGCGGGGAGTGGGGAGCAGTACTTC; CDR3 protein: CASSSRLAGSGEQYF
V gene: TRBV6-2/TRBV6-3; D gene: -; clone size: many; J gene: TRBJ2-3; CDR3 DNA: TGTGCCAGCAGCCCTATTCCGAAGGGAGGAGGAGATACGCAGTATTTT; CDR3 protein: CASSPIPKGGGDTQYF
V gene: TRBV5-1; D gene: TRBD2; clone size: many; J gene: TRBJ2-1; CDR3 DNA: TGCGCCAGCAGCTTCAGCGGGAGGGCCGCTGAGCAGTTCTTC; CDR3 protein: CASSFSGRAAEQFF
V gene: TRBV9; D gene: -; clone size: few; J gene: TRBJ2-3; CDR3 DNA: TGTGCCAGCAGCGTAGCGGGTGGGGGTTCGGCGCAGTATTTT; CDR3 protein: CASSVAGGGSAQYF
V gene: TRBV12-3/TRBV12-4; D gene: -; clone size: -; J gene: TRBJ1-2; CDR3 DNA: TGTGCCAGCAGTTTATCCCCAGTCTATGGCTACACCTTC; CDR3 protein: CASSLSPVYGYTF
V gene: TRBV28; D gene: TRBD2; clone size: -; J gene: TRBJ2-5; CDR3 DNA: TGTGCCAGCAGTTCCAGCGGGAGCTTAGGAGAGACCCAGTACTTC; CDR3 protein: CASSSSGSLGETQYF
V gene: TRBV25-1; D gene: -; clone size: -; J gene: TRBJ2-7; CDR3 DNA: TGTGCCAGCAGGGAGACAGGATACTCCTACGAGCAGTACTTC; CDR3 protein: CASRETGYSYEQYF
V gene: TRBV11-2; D gene: TRBD2; clone size: -; J gene: TRBJ2-2; CDR3 DNA: TGTGCCAGCAGCTCTAGCGGGAGGCCCCCCACCGGGGAGCTGTTTTTT; CDR3 protein: CASSSSGRPPTGELFF
V gene: TRBV3-1; D gene: -; clone size: many; J gene: TRBJ2-5; CDR3 DNA: TGTGCCAGCAGCCAAGGGACTGTCCAAGAGACCCAGTACTTC; CDR3 protein: CASSQGTVQETQYF
V gene: TRBV19; D gene: -; clone size: many; J gene: TRBJ1-5; CDR3 DNA: TGTGCCAGTACCCCCGGACAGTATAGCAATCAGCCCCAGCATTTT; CDR3 protein: CASTPGQYSNQPQHF
V gene: TRBV20-1; D gene: -; clone size: many; J gene: TRBJ1-5; CDR3 DNA: TGCAGTGCTAGAGTGGGGCAGGGAGCTCAGCCCCAGCATTTT; CDR3 protein: CSARVGQGAQPQHF
V gene: TRBV28; D gene: -; clone size: many; J gene: TRBJ2-1; CDR3 DNA: TGTGCCAGCGGCTCGGTATGGAATGAGCAGTTCTTC; CDR3 protein: CASGSVWNEQFF
V gene: TRBV19; D gene: -; clone size: -; J gene: TRBJ1-1; CDR3 DNA: TGTGCCAGTAGTATAGGAGGGAGGGTGAACACTGAAGCTTTCTTT; CDR3 protein: CASSIGGRVNTEAFF
V gene: TRBV7-3; D gene: TRBD2; clone size: -; J gene: TRBJ2-3; CDR3 DNA: TGTGCCAGCAGCTTAATGGGACTAGCAGTAACAGATACGCAGTATTTT; CDR3 protein: CASSLMGLAVTDTQYF
V gene: TRBV7-6; D gene: TRBD1; clone size: -; J gene: TRBJ2-7; CDR3 DNA: TGTGCCAGCAGCCCCCTCGGACAGGGCCCCTACGAGCAGTACTTC; CDR3 protein: CASSPLGQGPYEQYF
V gene: TRBV6-5; D gene: -; clone size: many; J gene: TRBJ2-7; CDR3 DNA: TGTGCCAGCAGTTATCGCCTTAACCACGAGCAGTACTTC; CDR3 protein: CASSYRLNHEQYF
V gene: TRBV19; D gene: TRBD2; clone size: many; J gene: TRBJ2-7; CDR3 DNA: TGTGCCAGTAGTATGAAGTCGGGAGGAGCGGGAGCCTACGAGCAGTACTTC; CDR3 protein: CASSMKSGGAGAYEQYF
V gene: TRBV2; D gene: -; clone size: -; J gene: TRBJ2-7; CDR3 DNA: TGTGCCAGCAGTCCTCCCCGGGACCACGAGCAGTACTTC; CDR3 protein: CASSPPRDHEQYF
V gene: TRBV7-8; D gene: TRBD2; clone size: many; J gene: TRBJ2-3; CDR3 DNA: TGTGCCAGCAGCTTAAGGCTAGCGGGGGGGACAGATACGCAGTATTTT; CDR3 protein: CASSLRLAGGTDTQYF
V gene: TRBV20-1; D gene: -; clone size: many; J gene: TRBJ2-7; CDR3 DNA: TGCAGTGCTAGAGAACCTGGGGGAGCTACTTTCGAGCAGTACTTC; CDR3 protein: CSAREPGGATFEQYF
V gene: TRBV7-3; D gene: -; clone size: many; J gene: TRBJ1-6; CDR3 DNA: TGTGCCAGCAGCTTCAGTAATTCACCCCTCCACTTT; CDR3 protein: CASSFSNSPLHF
V gene: TRBV5-1; D gene: TRBD2; clone size: -; J gene: TRBJ2-2; CDR3 DNA: TGCGCCAGCAGAATGACTAGCGGGGGGCCCGGGGGGCTGTTTTTT; CDR3 protein: CASRMTSGGPGGLFF
V gene: TRBV28; D gene: -; clone size: few; J gene: TRBJ2-3; CDR3 DNA: TGTGCCAGCAGTTCTCAACCTCTCGGGTCGGACACAGATACGCAGTATTTT; CDR3 protein: CASSSQPLGSDTDTQYF
V gene: TRBV30; D gene: -; clone size: many; J gene: TRBJ2-5; CDR3 DNA: TGTGCCTGGACGGAGGTACGAGAGACCCAGTACTTC; CDR3 protein: CAWTEVRETQYF
V gene: TRBV18; D gene: -; clone size: many; J gene: TRBJ2-2; CDR3 DNA: TGTGCCAGCTCACCACAAAGCGGAAACACCGGGGAGCTGTTTTTT; CDR3 protein: CASSPQSGNTGELFF
V gene: TRBV4-1; D gene: TRBD1; clone size: -; J gene: TRBJ2-7; CDR3 DNA: TGCGCCAGCAGCCAAACCGGGACAGGGGGGCAGTACTTC; CDR3 protein: CASSQTGTGGQYF
V gene: TRBV12-3/TRBV12-4; D gene: -; clone size: many; J gene: TRBJ1-1; CDR3 DNA: TGTGCCAGCAGTATAACCGGGAGGGACACTGAAGCTTTCTTT; CDR3 protein: CASSITGRDTEAFF
V gene: TRBV10-3; D gene: -; clone size: many; J gene: TRBJ2-5; CDR3 DNA: TGTGCCATCAGTGAGGCTAGCCAAGAGACCCAGTACTTC; CDR3 protein: CAISEASQETQYF